Each of the 22 T cell receptor beta chains below was sequenced from the same sample in a study of CD8 T cells in Susac syndrome. RNA amounts of roughly 0.5 to 1 ug underwent reverse transcription with random hexamers. One entry per CDR3 protein results from TCRdb running MiXCR on the immunoSEQ multiplex PCR reads. The sample yields roughly 44,000 distinct CDR3 sequences, 93% seen once. Sequencing was performed on CD8+ T cells from PBMCs. The receptor set was obtained from a human donor in good health.

The V and J genes are TRBV20-1 and TRBJ2-5; maybe TRBD2 (6 bases). V shed 1 base and J shed 5 bases, with 17 bases lying between them. This CDR3 region has 15 residues. Germline V gene data show CDR1 as DFQATT and CDR2 as SNEGSKA (reference sequence). CDR3 loop: CSARARNGRRETQYF. The CDR3 DNA reads as TGCAGTGCTAGAGCTCGTAATGGGAGGAGGGAGACCCAGTACTTC.

The chain carries TRBV2 and TRBJ2-7; D is possibly TRBD1 or TRBD2 (5 bases each). Germline lookup yields CDR1 SNHLY and CDR2 FYNNEI. The length of the CDR3 is 16 residues. Between the trimmed V and J ends, which lost 5 bases and 5 bases, there was a span of 22 bases. The CDR3 DNA reads as TGTGCCAGCAGTCAGTCCCCGGGACCAGTCCTTGACGAGCAGTACTTC. Translating it yields CASSQSPGPVLDEQYF.

This clonotype was picked up one time. The genes are TRBV29-1 and TRBJ2-5, with a weak D call TRBD1 (6 bases). The CDR3 is 12 residues long. Trimming shortened V by 3 bases and J by 5 bases, and 10 bases separated the two germline ends. Germline assignment: CDR1 SQVTM and CDR2 ANQGSEA. The CDR3 nucleotides read TGCAGCGTTGATACAGGGCTTGAGACCCAGTACTTC. It specifies CSVDTGLETQYF. Complete variable domain (other parts from reference TRBV29-1 and TRBJ2-5): SAVISQKPSRDICQRGTSLTIQCQVDSQVTMMFWYRQQPGQSLTLIATANQGSEATYESGFVIDKFPISRPNLTFSTLTVSNMSPEDSSIYLCSVDTGLETQYFGPGTRLLVL.

The rearrangement joins TRBV3-1 to TRBJ1-5, with a tentative D call TRBD1 (5 bases). The CDR3 contains 14 residues. Trimming pared 2 bases from V and 5 bases from J, leaving 10 bases between. Germline V gene data show CDR1 as LGHDT and CDR2 as YNNKEL (reference sequence). CDR3 sequence (DNA): TGTGCCAGCAGCCAAAGGGGCCAACATCAGCCCCAGCATTTT. Translated, it gives CASSQRGQHQPQHF.

The chain recombines TRBV7-9 with TRBJ2-4; no clear D gene. V lost 4 bases to trimming and J lost 0 bases, with 10 bases between them. Per the germline V gene, CDR1 is SEHNR and CDR2 is FQNEAQ (reference sequence). The CDR3 runs 15 residues. CDR3 in DNA: TGTGCCAGCAGCTCACCTAAAGTAGCCAAAAACATTCAGTACTTC. This translates into CASSSPKVAKNIQYF. Together with reference TRBV7-9 and TRBJ2-4, the CDR3 gives the full variable domain: DTGVSQNPRHKITKRGQNVTFRCDPISEHNRLYWYRQTLGQGPEFLTYFQNEAQLEKSRLLSDRFSAERPKGSFSTLEIQRTEQGDSAMYLCASSSPKVAKNIQYFGAGTRLSVL.

The chain combines TRBV6-2 or TRBV6-3 with TRBJ1-1; no firm D call. V dropped 7 bases and J dropped 5 bases, with 14 bases sitting between them. Germline CDR1 MNHEY, CDR2 SVGEGT. This CDR3 region has 13 residues. CDR3 sequence: CASTTSIGTEAFF. The CDR3 DNA is TGTGCCAGCACCACCTCAATAGGGACTGAAGCTTTCTTT.

The CDR3 DNA reads TGTGCCAGCGGGCCGAACACTGAAGCTTTCTTT. Its protein product is CASGPNTEAFF. The J gene is TRBJ1-1, the V gene TRBV19; no reliable D call. CDR3 size: 11 residues. The germline V gene encodes CDR1 LNHDA and CDR2 SQIVND (reference sequence). V shed 9 bases and J shed 1 base, with 6 bases lying between them.

V and J are TRBV5-1 and TRBJ2-1; D unresolved. The CDR3 runs to 13 residues. V dropped 5 bases and J dropped 3 bases, with 9 bases sitting between them. Germline CDR1 and CDR2: SGHRS and YFSETQ. CDR3 coding DNA: TGCGCCAGCAGGTCACCCGTCTACAATGAGCAGTTCTTC. Translating it yields CASRSPVYNEQFF.

The J gene is TRBJ2-5, the V gene TRBV20-1; D remains unclear. Trimming removed 4 bases at V and 5 bases at J, with 14 bases between. Per the germline V gene, CDR1 is DFQATT and CDR2 is SNEGSKA (reference sequence). This CDR3 region has 13 residues. Here the CDR3 DNA reads TGCAGTGCTACAGCAACAAGAGCGGAGACCCAGTACTTC. Translated, it gives CSATATRAETQYF.

This sequence joins TRBV2 and TRBJ2-7, with 7 bases identical to TRBD1. The germline V gene encodes CDR1 SNHLY and CDR2 FYNNEI. This CDR3 is 15 amino acids long. With 6 bases clipped from V and 2 bases from J, the junction kept 10 bases outside the gene matches. The CDR3 reads CASRYRDSVAYEQYF. The CDR3 DNA reads TGTGCCAGCAGATACCGGGACAGTGTTGCCTACGAGCAGTACTTC. Full variable domain (outside the CDR3, taken from reference TRBV2 and TRBJ2-7): EPEVTQTPSHQVTQMGQEVILRCVPISNHLYFYWYRQILGQKVEFLVSFYNNEISEKSEIFDDQFSVERPDGSNFTLKIRSTKLEDSAMYFCASRYRDSVAYEQYFGPGTRLTVT.

This clonotype was recorded once. J is TRBJ1-2 and V is TRBV4-1; D is unresolved. The V gene's germline CDR1 is MGHRA and CDR2 YSYEKL. Trimming shortened V by 3 bases and J by 2 bases, and 13 bases separated the two germline ends. This CDR3 has 15 amino acids. CDR3 in amino acids: CASSQDPGANYGYTF. CDR3 nucleotide sequence: TGCGCCAGCAGCCAGGACCCGGGAGCCAACTATGGCTACACCTTC.

The V and J genes are TRBV29-1 and TRBJ1-2; no definite D call. The CDR3 length is 12 residues. Trimming took 3 bases from V and 3 from J, leaving 8 bases between them. Germline V gene lookup returns CDR1 SQVTM and CDR2 ANQGSEA. Written as DNA, the CDR3 is TGCAGCGTTGACTACGGGGACTATGGCTACACCTTC. Translating gives CSVDYGDYGYTF.

This clonotype was seen once. This rearrangement joins TRBV5-1 to TRBJ2-5; D is possibly TRBD1 (6 bases). V lost 4 bases and J lost 11, with 27 bases in between. The CDR3 runs 16 residues. Germline V gene lookup returns CDR1 SGHRS and CDR2 YFSETQ. This CDR3 reads CASSPGRQVPSYGQYF. The DNA for the CDR3 is TGCGCCAGCAGCCCAGGAAGACAGGTGCCCTCCTACGGGCAGTACTTC.

The chain couples TRBV13 to TRBJ2-3, with 8 bases fitting TRBD1. This CDR3 has 17 residues. V lost 5 bases to trimming and J lost 1 base; unmatched junction nucleotides: 11. Germline V gene lookup returns CDR1 PRHDT and CDR2 FYEKMQ (reference sequence). CDR3 sequence: CASSQDRAFAGTDTQYF. CDR3 DNA sequence: TGTGCCAGCAGCCAGGACAGGGCATTTGCTGGCACAGATACGCAGTATTTT.

This chain connects TRBV29-1 to TRBJ2-7, with D perhaps matching TRBD1 (6 bases). The CDR3 runs 14 residues. Looked up from germline, CDR1 is SQVTM and CDR2 is ANQGSEA. V was clipped by 4 bases and J by 0 bases, with 13 bases between them. In DNA, the CDR3 is TGCAGCGTTGGGGGGCTGGGGGTCTCCTACGAGCAGTACTTC. Translated, it gives CSVGGLGVSYEQYF.

J is TRBJ1-2 and V is TRBV25-1, with D maybe TRBD1 (5 bases). The CDR3 loop spans 16 amino acids. V dropped 3 bases and J dropped 3 bases, with 17 bases sitting between them. Germline CDR1 and CDR2: MGHDK and SYGVNS. CDR3 protein: CASSEGRAGSHYGYTF. The CDR3 DNA reads TGTGCCAGCAGTGAGGGTAGGGCAGGGTCACACTATGGCTACACCTTC.

This chain uses TRBV29-1 with TRBJ2-4, with 9 bases lining up with TRBD1. The CDR3 runs to 14 residues. Germline V gene data show CDR1 as SQVTM and CDR2 as ANQGSEA. V shed 7 bases and J 8 bases; nucleotides not matched to a gene: 12. In DNA, the CDR3 is TGCAGCGCTCAGGGACAGGGTAATTCGGACATTCAGTACTTC. Translated, it gives CSAQGQGNSDIQYF.

The chain uses TRBV23-1 and TRBJ2-5; 8 bases match TRBD1. TRBV23-1 is sorted into the ORF group, with uncertain function. The CDR3 runs to 15 residues. V lost 4 bases, J lost 0 bases, and 4 bases stayed unmatched. CDR3 bases: TGCGCCAGCAGTCCGGGGACAGGCGACCAAGAGACCCAGTACTTC. Protein: CASSPGTGDQETQYF.

The genes are TRBV9 and TRBJ2-1; the match to TRBD2 covers 7 bases. V lost 5 bases, J lost 5 bases, and 4 bases stayed unmatched. The length of the CDR3 is 13 residues. Germline-derived CDR1 and CDR2 are SGDLS and YYNGEE. CDR3 region: CASRGREDNEQFF. The CDR3 DNA is TGTGCCAGCAGGGGGAGGGAAGACAATGAGCAGTTCTTC.

The chain combines TRBV6-5 with TRBJ1-1; the D gene is possibly TRBD1 (6 bases). CDR1 MNHEY and CDR2 SVGAGI come from the germline V gene. This CDR3 comprises 14 residues. The V and J ends lost 4 bases and 5 bases respectively, with 14 bases between them. The CDR3 coding sequence is TGTGCCAGCAGTTCGACCAGGGGAGGTACTGAAGCTTTCTTT. It encodes CASSSTRGGTEAFF.

V usage is TRBV7-9 and J usage is TRBJ2-1, with 11 bases matching TRBD2. CDR1 is SEHNR, CDR2 FQNEAQ, per germline (reference sequence). Trimming removed 0 bases from V and 8 bases from J; junction bases left unmatched: 9. The CDR3 has 17 amino acids. CDR3 nucleotide sequence: TGTGCCAGCAGCTTAGCCGGACTAGCGGGCTCCTGGGATGAGCAGTTCTTC. Protein sequence: CASSLAGLAGSWDEQFF.

The rearrangement links TRBV28 to TRBJ1-5; D is possibly TRBD1 (5 bases). CDR1 is MDHEN, CDR2 SYDVKM, per germline. The CDR3 extends over 14 amino acids. V dropped 6 bases and J dropped 4 bases, with 13 bases sitting between them. The CDR3 loop is CASSPYQGNQPQHF. CDR3 sequence (DNA): TGTGCCAGCAGCCCCTATCAGGGAAATCAGCCCCAGCATTTT.